This T cell receptor (beta chain) derives from a study of cytomegalovirus exposure and HLA in healthy donors. Study-wide context: T cells numbering about 179 million yielded around 120 million unique TCR beta sequences in an earlier analysis. The study's findings and limits: Looking again later, the authors saw that most CMV-associated TCR beta chains seemed HLA-restricted.

Use of 60 Vbeta and 13 Jbeta primers characterized the PCR. Assay: immunoSEQ multiplex PCR; the TCRdb copy retains only in-frame clones and omits some. The profile shows some 160,000 clones, over 70% of them singletons. The length of the CDR3 is 13 residues. The V gene lost 9 bases and the J gene lost 6 bases, with 17 bases spanning the gap. CDR1 and CDR2 (germline): WSHSY, SAAADI. This clone was recorded a few times. Its antigen is undetermined. The chain carries TRBV10-2 and TRBJ1-1; D is possibly TRBD1 (5 bases). This sequence originates from a middle-aged woman in good health and CMV-seronegative. Sequenced material: PBMCs. CDR3 loop: CASFQGRSPEAFF. In DNA, the CDR3 is TGCGCCAGTTTTCAGGGAAGAAGTCCTGAAGCTTTCTTT.